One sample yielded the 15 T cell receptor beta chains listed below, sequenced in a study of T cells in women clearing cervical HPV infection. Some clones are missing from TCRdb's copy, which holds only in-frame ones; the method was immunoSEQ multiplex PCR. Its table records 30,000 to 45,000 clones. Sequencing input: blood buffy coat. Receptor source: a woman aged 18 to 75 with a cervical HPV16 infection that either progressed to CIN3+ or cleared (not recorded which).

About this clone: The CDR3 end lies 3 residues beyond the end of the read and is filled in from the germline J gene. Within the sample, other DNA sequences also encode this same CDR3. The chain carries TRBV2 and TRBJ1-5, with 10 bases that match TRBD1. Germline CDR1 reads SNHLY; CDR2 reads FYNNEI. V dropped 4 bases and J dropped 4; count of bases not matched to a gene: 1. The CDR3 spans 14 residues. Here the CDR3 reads CASSGTGGNQPQHF. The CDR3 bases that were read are TGTGCCAGCAGTGGGACAGGGGGTAATCAGCCC.

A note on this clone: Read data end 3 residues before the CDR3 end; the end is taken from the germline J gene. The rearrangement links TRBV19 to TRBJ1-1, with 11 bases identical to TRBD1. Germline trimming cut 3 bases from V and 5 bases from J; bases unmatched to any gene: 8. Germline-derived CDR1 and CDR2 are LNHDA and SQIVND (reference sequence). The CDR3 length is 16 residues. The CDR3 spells CASSMRTGGAWTEAFF. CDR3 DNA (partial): TGTGCCAGTAGTATGAGGACAGGGGGCGCGTGGACTGAA.

The sequenced CDR3 bases are TGTGCCAGCAGCCACTTACAGGGACAGGTCGGGATGCCC. It encodes CASSHLQGQVGMP. The entire CDR3 protein reads CASSHLQGQVGMPQHF. This chain connects TRBV7-8 to TRBJ1-5; TRBD1 aligns across 8 bases. Read coverage stops 3 residues before the CDR3 terminus; the germline J gene supplies the remainder. CDR1 SGHVS and CDR2 FQNEAQ come from the germline V gene. With V trimmed by 5 bases and J by 9 bases, 15 bases remained unmatched. The CDR3 spans 16 residues.

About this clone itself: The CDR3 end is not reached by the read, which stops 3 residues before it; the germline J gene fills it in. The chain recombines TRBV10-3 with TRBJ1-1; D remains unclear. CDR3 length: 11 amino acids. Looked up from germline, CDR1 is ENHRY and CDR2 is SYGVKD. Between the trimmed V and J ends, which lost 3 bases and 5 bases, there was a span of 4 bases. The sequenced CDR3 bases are TGTGCCATCAGTGATTATACTGAA. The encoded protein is CAISDYTE. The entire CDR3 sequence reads CAISDYTEAFF.

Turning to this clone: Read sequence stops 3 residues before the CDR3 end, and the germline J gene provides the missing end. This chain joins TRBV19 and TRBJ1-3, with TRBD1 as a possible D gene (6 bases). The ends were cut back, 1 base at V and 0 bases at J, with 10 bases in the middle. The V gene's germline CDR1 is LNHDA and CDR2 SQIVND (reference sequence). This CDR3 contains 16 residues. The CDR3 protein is CASSIGTESSGNTIYF. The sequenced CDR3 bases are TGTGCCAGTAGTATAGGGACAGAGAGCTCTGGAAACACC.

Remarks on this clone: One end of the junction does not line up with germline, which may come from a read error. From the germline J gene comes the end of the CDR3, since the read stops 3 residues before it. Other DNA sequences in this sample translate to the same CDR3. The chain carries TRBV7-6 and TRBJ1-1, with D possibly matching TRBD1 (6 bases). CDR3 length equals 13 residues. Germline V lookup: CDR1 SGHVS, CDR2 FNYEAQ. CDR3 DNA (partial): TGTGCCAGCAGTTACAGGGAGAACACTGAG. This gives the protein CASSYRENTE. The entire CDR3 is CASSYRENTEAFF.

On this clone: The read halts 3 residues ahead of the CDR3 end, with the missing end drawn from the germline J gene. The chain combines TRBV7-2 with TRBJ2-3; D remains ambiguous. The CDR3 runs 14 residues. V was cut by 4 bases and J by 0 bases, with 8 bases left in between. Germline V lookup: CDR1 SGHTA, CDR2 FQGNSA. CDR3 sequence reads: CASSSPRSTDTQYF. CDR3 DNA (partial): TGTGCCAGCAGCTCCCCGCGGAGCACAGATACG.

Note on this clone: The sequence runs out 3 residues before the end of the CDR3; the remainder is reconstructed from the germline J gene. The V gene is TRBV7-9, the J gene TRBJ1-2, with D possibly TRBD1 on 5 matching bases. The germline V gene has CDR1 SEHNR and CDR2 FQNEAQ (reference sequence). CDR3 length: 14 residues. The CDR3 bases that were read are TGTGCCAGCAGCTTACTGGGGGGGTCTGAGGGC. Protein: CASSLLGGSEG. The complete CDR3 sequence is CASSLLGGSEGYTF. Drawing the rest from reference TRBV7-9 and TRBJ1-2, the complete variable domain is DTGVSQNPRHKITKRGQNVTFRCDPISEHNRLYWYRQTLGQGPEFLTYFQNEAQLEKSRLLSDRFSAERPKGSFSTLEIQRTEQGDSAMYLCASSLLGGSEGYTFGSGTRLTVV.

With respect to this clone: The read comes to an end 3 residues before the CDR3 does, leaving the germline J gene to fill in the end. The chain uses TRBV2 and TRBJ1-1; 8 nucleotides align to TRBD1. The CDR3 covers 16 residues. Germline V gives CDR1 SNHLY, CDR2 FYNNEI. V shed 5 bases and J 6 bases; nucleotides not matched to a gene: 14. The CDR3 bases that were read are TGTGCCAGCAGTCTCGTTCGACAGGGGCAGAAGGCTGAA. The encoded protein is CASSLVRQGQKAE. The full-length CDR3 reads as CASSLVRQGQKAEAFF.

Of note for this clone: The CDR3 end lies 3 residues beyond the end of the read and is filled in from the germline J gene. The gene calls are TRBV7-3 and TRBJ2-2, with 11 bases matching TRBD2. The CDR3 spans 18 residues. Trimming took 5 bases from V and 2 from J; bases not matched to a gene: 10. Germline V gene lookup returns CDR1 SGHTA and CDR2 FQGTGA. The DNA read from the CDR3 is TGTGCCAGCAGCCCGACTAGCGGGGTAGGAATAAACACCGGGGAG. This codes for CASSPTSGVGINTGE. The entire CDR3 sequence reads CASSPTSGVGINTGELFF.

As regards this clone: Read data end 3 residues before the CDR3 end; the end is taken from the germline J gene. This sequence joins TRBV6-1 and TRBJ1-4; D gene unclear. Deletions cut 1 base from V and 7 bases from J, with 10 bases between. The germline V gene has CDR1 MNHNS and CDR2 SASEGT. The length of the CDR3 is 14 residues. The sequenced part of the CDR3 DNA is TGTGCCAGCAGTGAAGGGGTAACAGCTGAAAAA. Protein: CASSEGVTAEK. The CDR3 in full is CASSEGVTAEKLFF.

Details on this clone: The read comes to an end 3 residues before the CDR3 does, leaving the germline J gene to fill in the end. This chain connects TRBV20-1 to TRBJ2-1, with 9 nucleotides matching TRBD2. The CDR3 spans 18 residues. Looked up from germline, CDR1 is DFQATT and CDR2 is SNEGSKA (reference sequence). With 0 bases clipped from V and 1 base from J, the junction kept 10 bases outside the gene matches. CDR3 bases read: TGCAGTGCTAGAGATCTGGTCGGTGCGGGGGGGTCCTACAATGAG. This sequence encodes CSARDLVGAGGSYNE. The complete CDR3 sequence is CSARDLVGAGGSYNEQFF.

The CDR3 sequence: CASSFQGLAGTEQYF. The covered CDR3 bases are TGTGCCAGCAGCTTCCAGGGACTAGCGGGAACCGAG. The chain links TRBV11-2 to TRBJ2-7, with TRBD2 matching over 13 bases. The read comes to an end 3 residues before the CDR3 does, leaving the germline J gene to fill in the end. Trimming at V came to 3 bases and at J to 6 bases, leaving 5 bases not matched to a gene. Looked up from germline, CDR1 is SGHAT and CDR2 is FQNNGV. The CDR3 runs to 15 residues. The entire variable domain, with the rest obtained from reference TRBV11-2 and TRBJ2-7, is as follows: EAGVAQSPRYKIIEKRQSVAFWCNPISGHATLYWYQQILGQGPKLLIQFQNNGVVDDSQLPKDRFSAERLKGVDSTLKIQPAKLEDSAVYLCASSFQGLAGTEQYFGPGTRLTVT.

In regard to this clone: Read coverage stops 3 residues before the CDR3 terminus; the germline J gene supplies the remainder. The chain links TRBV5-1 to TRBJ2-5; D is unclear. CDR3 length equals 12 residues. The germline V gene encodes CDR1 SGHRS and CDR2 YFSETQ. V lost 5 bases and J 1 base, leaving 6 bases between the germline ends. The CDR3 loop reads CASSYSQETQYF. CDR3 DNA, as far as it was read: TGCGCCAGCAGTTACAGCCAAGAGACC.

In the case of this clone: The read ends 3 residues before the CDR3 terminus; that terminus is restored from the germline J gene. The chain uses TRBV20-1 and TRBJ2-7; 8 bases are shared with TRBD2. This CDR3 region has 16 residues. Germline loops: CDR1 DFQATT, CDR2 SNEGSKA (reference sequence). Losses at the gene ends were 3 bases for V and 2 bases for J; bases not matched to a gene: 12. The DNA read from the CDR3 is TGCAGTGCTAGCTCTCCAGCGGGGGATTCTCCCTACGAG. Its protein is CSASSPAGDSPYE. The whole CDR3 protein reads CSASSPAGDSPYEQYF.